The T cell receptor beta chain described here comes from a study of T cell responses to AZD1222 COVID-19 vaccine. Germline V CDR1 and CDR2: SEHNR, FQNEAQ (reference sequence). The CDR3 runs to 16 residues. The trim removed 5 bases at V and 9 bases at J, leaving 9 bases unmatched. Generated by immunoSEQ multiplex PCR, the TCRdb table keeps only in-frame clones and is missing some. The profile shows some 130,000 clones, just under 95% of them singletons. Study results and limitations: Elevations in Spike-specific TCR breadth and depth followed administration of two AZD1222 doses.

A note on this clone: What it binds is not known.

The genes are TRBV7-9 and TRBJ2-1, with 14 bases that match TRBD2. This TCR derives from an adult who received the AZD1222 COVID-19 vaccine. Here the sequenced sample was peripheral blood, taken 28 days after the second AZD1222 dose. CDR3 sequence (DNA): TGTGCCAGCAGCATCCGGACTAGCGGGGGGCGACGTGAGCAGTTCTTC. Translated, it gives CASSIRTSGGRREQFF.